One and the same sample provided the 3 T cell receptor beta chains below, sequenced in a study of vaccination and CD4 T cells after COVID-19. Their specific antigens are unknown. Sequence data for DNA of cultured CD4+ T cells were generated by the Oncomine TCR Beta short-read assay. Researchers extracted genomic DNA from CD4+ T cells that had been cultured. TCRdb used MiXCR to reprocess the PCR reads, holding one entry per CDR3 protein. This sample has 9,100 or so distinct CDR3 sequences, with roughly a third found just once. Treatment described: approximately 11-day PBMC culture with coronavirus spike peptide pools or control peptides (ViraFEST assay). Collection of the unexposed donor's CD4+ T cells took place before the COVID-19 pandemic (2011-2018). The sequencing sample was made of CD4+ T cells from blood, cultured in vitro. All receptors come from a human donor in good health.

This clonotype occurred a few times. The chain employs TRBV6-5 and TRBJ1-5; tentative D call: TRBD1 (6 bases). Trimming took 0 bases from V and 11 from J, leaving 11 bases between them. Germline lookup yields CDR1 MNHEY and CDR2 SVGAGI. This CDR3 contains 13 residues. The CDR3: CASSYSGGGSQHF. The CDR3 DNA sequence: TGTGCCAGCAGTTACTCGGGGGGCGGATCCCAGCATTTT.

The rearrangement links TRBV2 to TRBJ2-1; no firm D call. Trimming took 1 base from V and 3 from J, leaving 7 bases between them. In germline, CDR1 is SNHLY, CDR2 FYNNEI. The CDR3 spans 14 residues. The CDR3 region has the DNA TGTGCCAGCAGTGAAGTCGGGTTCTACAATGAGCAGTTCTTC. Translation: CASSEVGFYNEQFF.

The rearrangement uses TRBV4-2 and TRBJ2-7; tentative D call: TRBD1 (6 bases). Germline V lookup: CDR1 LGHNA, CDR2 YNFKEQ. Trimming pared 1 base from V and 6 bases from J, leaving 7 bases between. The CDR3 loop spans 12 amino acids. CDR3 sequence (DNA): TGTGCCAGCAGCCAAGCGACAGGCGAGCAGTACTTC. Protein product: CASSQATGEQYF.